The clone carrying this T cell receptor beta chain was recorded many times. There were TCR beta CDR3 regions amplified from RNA transcripts. Researchers ran a first-round RT-PCR on the TCR CDR3 using the HTBI primer set. TCRdb independently ran MiXCR on the multiplex PCR reads; one entry per CDR3 protein. There are about 770,000 distinct CDR3 sequences in the sample; around 20% occur only once, and 16% lies in the top ten. This sample is part of a study of T cells in Graves' hyperthyroidism and ophthalmopathy. Germline V gives CDR1 DFQATT, CDR2 SNEGSKA (reference sequence). V dropped 2 bases and J dropped 7; count of bases not matched to a gene: 3. This CDR3 has 13 residues. For the diagnoses, clinical symptoms, serum thyroxine and TRAb, thyroid ultrasound and orbital computed tomography were used. Before ophthalmopathy appeared, progressors gave blood at initial hyperthyroidism diagnosis.

The specimen was blood. The clonotype was recovered from a woman aged 50 to 65 with Graves' hyperthyroidism that later progressed to Graves' ophthalmopathy. The chain couples TRBV20-1 to TRBJ2-1; 9 positions agree with TRBD2. The CDR3 protein is CSARTAGGNEQFF. CDR3 coding DNA: TGCAGTGCTAGAACAGCGGGGGGTAATGAGCAGTTCTTC.